This record covers a single TCR beta chain. This clone is described as hyperexpanded (1% or more). It has no known antigen specificity. Base qualities are not provided; no much larger clone lies one nucleotide away. Reading from cysteine to phenylalanine, the CDR3 counts 15 amino acids. Here the CDR3 DNA is all that survives: 45 bases in frame from base 1. Trimming leaves V shorter by 4 bases and J shorter by 2 bases, with the junction holding 6 bases beyond the gene matches. CDR1 and CDR2 are drawn from the germline V gene: SGHVS, FQNEAQ. This record comes from a study of T cell repertoires in chronic hepatitis B (dated by TCRdb to between 2018 and 2021). Libraries were prepared through the immunoSEQ multiplex PCR assay. What TCRdb holds here is the immuneACCESS table cut down to in-frame rearrangements. Part of the clones is not present; checked against another copy, under half of the missing clones reflect an unresolved V gene, and the others are unexplained. The table for this sample lists 450 to 600 clones; 78% of them were counted only once. Roughly a sixth of the sample is held by the ten biggest clonotypes.

The TCR was taken from a human donor with chronic hepatitis B virus infection. The rearrangement combines TRBV7-8 with TRBJ2-3, and 7 bases in between align with TRBD1. Sequencing was carried out using total CD8+ T cells from PBMCs. The DNA reads TGTGCCAGCAGCTCCTACAGGGGTTCCACAGATACGCAGTATTTT. Its translation reads: CASSSYRGSTDTQYF.